This is a list of T cell receptor beta chains from one sample in a study of blood T cell repertoires in COVID-19. The repertoire was sequenced with immunoSEQ multiplex PCR; TCRdb's copy has only in-frame clones and lacks some. This sample has about 200,000 clones, with roughly four fifths found just once. The sequenced sample consisted of peripheral blood. The receptors come from an older woman with COVID-19, enrolled during active disease. CDR3s include the opening cysteine and the closing phenylalanine or tryptophan. A D gene is named only where the DNA matches it firmly. Size values are once, few and many counts, or a class for expanded clones, and some rows have none.

V gene	J gene	D gene	CDR3 length	clone size	CDR3 protein	CDR3 DNA
TRBV6-6	TRBJ1-5	-	11	-	CASSFRGPQHF	TGTGCCAGCAGTTTCAGGGGTCCCCAGCATTTT
TRBV19	TRBJ2-1	-	15	-	CASGRDSASTDEQFF	TGTGCCAGTGGTAGGGACTCGGCTAGTACCGATGAGCAGTTCTTC
TRBV2	TRBJ1-4	-	14	-	CASSRQEHDEKLFF	TGTGCCAGCAGCAGACAGGAACATGATGAAAAACTGTTTTTT
TRBV7-9	TRBJ1-2	-	14	-	CASSLGAGDYGYTF	TGTGCCAGCAGCTTAGGGGCAGGGGACTATGGCTACACCTTC
TRBV28	TRBJ1-2	TRBD1	15	-	CASTTLSGQGNGYTF	TGTGCCAGCACCACTTTATCCGGACAGGGGAATGGCTACACCTTC
TRBV5-3	TRBJ1-1	-	15	-	CARSLGRKMNTEAFF	TGTGCCAGAAGCTTGGGCAGGAAAATGAACACTGAAGCTTTCTTT
TRBV27	TRBJ1-2	TRBD1	14	-	CASSPGQGRYGYTF	TGTGCCAGCAGTCCCGGACAGGGTCGGTATGGCTACACCTTC
TRBV6-2/TRBV6-3	TRBJ1-5	TRBD1	16	-	CASSRTGKRVNQPQHF	TGTGCCAGCAGCCGGACAGGGAAGAGGGTCAATCAGCCCCAGCATTTT
TRBV7-9	TRBJ1-4	-	15	-	CASSLLGGPGGKLFF	TGTGCCAGCAGCTTACTTGGCGGACCGGGGGGAAAACTGTTTTTT
TRBV7-2	TRBJ2-7	TRBD1	14	-	CASSITGGGYEQYF	TGTGCCAGCAGCATTACAGGGGGCGGTTACGAGCAGTACTTC
TRBV29-1	TRBJ1-3	TRBD1	13	-	CSVRTGGGNTIYF	TGCAGTGTGAGGACAGGGGGTGGAAACACCATATATTTT
TRBV6-1	TRBJ1-2	-	14	-	CASSEFTVNYGYTF	TGTGCCAGCAGTGAATTCACGGTAAACTATGGCTACACCTTC
TRBV30	TRBJ2-2	-	16	once	CAWREARASNTGELFF	TGTGCCTGGAGGGAGGCTAGGGCCTCGAACACCGGGGAGCTGTTTTTT
TRBV9	TRBJ2-6	TRBD1	18	-	CASSVAGTEGSGANVLTF	TGTGCCAGCAGCGTAGCTGGGACAGAAGGCTCTGGGGCCAACGTCCTGACTTTC
TRBV28	TRBJ2-7	TRBD1	14	-	CASSLTGAPYEQYF	TGTGCCAGCAGCTTGACAGGGGCTCCCTACGAGCAGTACTTC
TRBV3-1/TRBV3-2	TRBJ2-7	TRBD2	15	-	CASSQNPSGSYEQYF	TGTGCCAGCAGCCAAAATCCTAGCGGTTCTTACGAGCAGTACTTC
TRBV5-4	TRBJ1-3	-	14	once	CASRGNSSGNTIYF	TGTGCCAGCAGGGGTAACAGCTCTGGAAACACCATATATTTT
TRBV28	TRBJ1-2	-	12	-	CASSSTDYGYTF	TGTGCCAGCAGTTCTACAGATTATGGCTACACCTTC
TRBV18	TRBJ2-2	TRBD2	17	-	CASSPLGLAGGTGELFF	TGTGCCAGCTCACCTCTAGGACTAGCGGGAGGCACCGGGGAGCTGTTTTTT
TRBV19	TRBJ1-5	-	15	-	CASSIGGGGNQPQHF	TGTGCCAGTAGTATAGGAGGGGGGGGGAATCAGCCCCAGCATTTT
TRBV9	TRBJ2-7	-	15	-	CASSPRGGGDPEQYF	TGTGCCAGCAGCCCCCGGGGAGGGGGTGATCCGGAGCAGTACTTC
TRBV28	TRBJ1-5	-	15	-	CASNTRQLSNQPQHF	TGTGCCAGCAATACGAGGCAGCTTAGCAATCAGCCCCAGCATTTT
TRBV3-1/TRBV3-2	TRBJ2-7	-	15	-	CASSQEMGSSYEQYF	TGTGCCAGCAGCCAAGAGATGGGGAGCTCCTACGAGCAGTACTTC
TRBV24-1	TRBJ1-2	-	14	few	CATSSLGAPYGYTF	TGTGCCACCAGTTCACTGGGGGCTCCCTATGGCTACACCTTC
TRBV7-9	TRBJ2-2	-	14	-	CASSLASGTGELFF	TGTGCCAGCAGCTTAGCGTCAGGGACCGGGGAGCTGTTTTTT
TRBV11-3	TRBJ2-3	TRBD1	15	-	CASSPRQGQGDTQYF	TGTGCCAGCAGCCCCAGACAGGGGCAGGGAGATACGCAGTATTTT
TRBV7-6	TRBJ1-3	-	15	-	CASSARTDSGNTIYF	TGTGCCAGCAGCGCCAGGACAGACTCTGGAAACACCATATATTTT
TRBV9	TRBJ2-1	-	15	-	CASSRAPGLNNEQFF	TGTGCCAGCAGCCGAGCCCCAGGGCTAAACAATGAGCAGTTCTTC
TRBV11-2	TRBJ2-7	TRBD1	18	few	CASSPLGLGGTGVYEQYF	TGTGCCAGCAGCCCATTAGGGTTAGGCGGGACAGGGGTGTACGAGCAGTACTTC
TRBV28	TRBJ1-1	TRBD1	14	-	CASSPIPQGAEAFF	TGTGCCAGCAGTCCGATACCGCAGGGGGCTGAAGCTTTCTTT
TRBV28	TRBJ2-7	-	12	-	CASGADGYEQYF	TGTGCCAGCGGGGCTGACGGCTACGAGCAGTACTTC
TRBV28	TRBJ2-7	-	15	few	CASRVSGTSPAEQYF	TGTGCCAGCAGGGTAAGCGGGACAAGTCCCGCCGAGCAGTACTTC
TRBV30	TRBJ2-7	-	13	many	CAWSVFNSYEQYF	TGTGCCTGGAGTGTATTCAACTCCTACGAGCAGTACTTC
TRBV7-8	TRBJ1-6	-	15	-	CASSLDIGVNSPLHF	TGTGCCAGCAGCCTAGACATAGGGGTTAATTCACCCCTCCACTTT
TRBV28	TRBJ1-3	-	13	once	CASSMGGVNTIYF	TGTGCCAGCAGTATGGGGGGGGTGAACACCATATATTTT
TRBV6-6	TRBJ1-5	-	15	-	CASSYEQGPNQPQHF	TGTGCCAGCAGTTACGAACAGGGCCCTAATCAGCCCCAGCATTTT
TRBV7-3	TRBJ2-2	-	17	-	CASGPGVAAGNTGELFF	TGTGCCAGCGGGCCGGGAGTAGCGGCCGGGAACACCGGGGAGCTGTTTTTT
TRBV5-1	TRBJ1-4	-	15	-	CASSLTGTTNEKLFF	TGCGCCAGCAGCTTGACAGGGACAACTAATGAAAAACTGTTTTTT
TRBV5-1	TRBJ2-1	TRBD2	14	-	CASSLELAKNEQFF	TGCGCCAGCAGCTTGGAACTAGCGAAGAATGAGCAGTTCTTC
TRBV5-8	TRBJ2-7	TRBD1	15	-	CASSWAGDRGFEQYF	TGTGCCAGCAGCTGGGCGGGCGACAGGGGTTTCGAGCAGTACTTC
TRBV7-2	TRBJ2-3	-	13	-	CASSLFNADTQYF	TGTGCCAGCAGCTTATTCAATGCGGATACGCAGTATTTT
TRBV2	TRBJ1-6	-	14	once	CASSGPFLDSPLHF	TGTGCCAGCAGTGGGCCTTTTCTCGATTCACCCCTCCACTTT
TRBV28	TRBJ1-1	TRBD1	16	-	CASSSRTGRKSPEAFF	TGTGCCAGCAGTTCGAGGACAGGGAGGAAGTCCCCTGAAGCTTTCTTT
TRBV25-1	TRBJ1-1	-	13	-	CASSGLLSTEAFF	TGTGCCAGCAGTGGCCTACTTTCCACTGAAGCTTTCTTT
TRBV7-6	TRBJ1-1	TRBD1	16	-	CASSPGTARGNTEAFF	TGTGCCAGCAGCCCGGGGACAGCCCGGGGGAACACTGAAGCTTTCTTT
TRBV2	TRBJ2-7	TRBD2	12	-	CASSRAGYEQYF	TGTGCCAGCAGTAGAGCGGGATACGAGCAGTACTTC
TRBV19	TRBJ2-5	TRBD1	14	-	CATGRQGLGETQYF	TGTGCCACCGGAAGACAGGGTTTGGGAGAGACCCAGTACTTC
TRBV5-4	TRBJ2-5	TRBD1	16	-	CASSRDLQGSQETQYF	TGCGCCAGCAGCCGGGATCTACAGGGGAGCCAAGAGACCCAGTACTTC
TRBV27	TRBJ1-5	-	15	-	CASSSSDRFNQPQHF	TGTGCCAGCAGTTCCTCGGACAGATTTAATCAGCCCCAGCATTTT
TRBV5-1	TRBJ2-7	TRBD2	14	-	CASSSTSGSYEQYF	TGCGCCAGCAGCAGTACTAGCGGTTCCTACGAGCAGTACTTC
TRBV11-3	TRBJ1-2	TRBD1	13	-	CASSSGGTDGYTF	TGTGCCAGCAGCTCAGGGGGTACAGATGGCTACACCTTC
TRBV7-3	TRBJ2-1	TRBD2	16	-	CASSPSAGDTYNEQFF	TGTGCCAGCAGCCCTTCAGCGGGAGACACCTACAATGAGCAGTTCTTC
TRBV5-6	TRBJ2-7	TRBD1	15	-	CASSSNRDRAYEQYF	TGTGCCAGCAGCTCCAACCGGGACAGAGCCTACGAGCAGTACTTC
TRBV18	TRBJ2-7	-	13	-	CASSPGTDYVQYF	TGTGCCAGCTCACCGGGGACGGACTACGTGCAGTACTTC